The sequence of this T cell receptor beta chain was determined in a study of CD4 T cells in relation to SARS-CoV-2 and coronaviruses (dated by TCRdb to the early 2020s). Describing the broader study: In the ViraFEST assay, PBMCs were cultured with antigen for approximately 10 days, after which TCR beta CDR3s were sequenced to identify antigen-specific clonal expansions. The full convalescent cohort of 12 patients had a median age of approximately 35 years, ranging from roughly 21 to 80 years. A different, Illumina-based TCR-beta assay was used to sequence expansion assays from other donors in the study. HLA restriction was mapped for shared crossreactive spike epitopes using patient-derived lymphoblastoid cell lines. Among the roughly 12 convalescent patients, 8 males and 4 females were included, and two of the subjects were Hispanic. At the level of individual TCR clonotypes, the study measured memory CD4+ T cell crossreactivity between SARS-CoV-2 spike protein and common cold coronavirus spike proteins. Samples from three pre-COVID donors and the naive versus memory experiments were sequenced with the Adaptive Biotechnologies TCR-sequencing kit; other data were Illumina-based. The research as a whole found: Compared with monoreactive clones, crossreactive clones had significantly weaker SARS-CoV-2-driven expansion, a result consistent with antigenic imprinting. Crossreactivity analysis centred on spike protein, so crossreactivity against other viral proteins was not assessed. Pre-pandemic and post-infection samples were not both contributed by any donor, so tracing of the source of pre-existing responses was limited. Sequencing of naive versus memory cells indicated that the assay detects memory recall responses, not primary responses primed during culture. Small numbers of patients and of tested TCRs were a limitation of the study. Memory CD4+ clonotypes crossrecognizing SARS-CoV-2 and at least one common cold coronavirus spike were found in about 61% of donors.

Naive and memory CD4+ T cells were separated from cryopreserved PBMCs by first enriching for CD4 and then performing EasySep naive CD4+ T cell enrichment. Sorted naive or memory CD4+ T cells (about 9.6 x 10^4) were grown at a 1:1 ratio with T cell-depleted PBMCs and CEF peptides for less than eleven days. In general, triplicate replicate wells were used for every peptide culture condition. Ficoll-Paque PLUS gradient centrifugation was used to isolate PBMCs from leukapheresis product or whole blood. PBMCs were either cryopreserved at -140 degrees C or used fresh in the expansion assay. The QIAamp Micro DNA Kit was used to extract genomic DNA from the CD4+ T cells. Survey-level immunoSEQ TCR-beta sequencing was performed on DNA from CEF-cultured naive and memory CD4+ T cells. The study's own analysis went as follows. During preprocessing, nonproductive sequences were discarded, as were any CDR3s that did not begin with C, did not end with F or W, or were shorter than 7 amino acids. The MANAFEST web app was used to call antigen-specific clonotypes on the basis of expansion compared with the reference and with other culture wells. A clone was considered positive if the clone showed significant expansion compared with the reference culture in 2 of 3 replicate wells at an FDR below 0.05. To be called positive, a clone also had to show significant expansion compared with every other tandem well and an odds ratio greater than 5. Cultured and uncultured naive and memory CD4+ repertoires were searched for CDR3s previously identified as spike- and CEF-reactive. CDR3 homology was measured as pairwise Levenshtein distance, computed with the stringdist R package after trimming three terminal residues from each end. The table was pulled from immuneACCESS by TCRdb, which kept in-frame rearrangements only. Such tables lose some clones; where checked, under half of the loss comes from unresolved V genes, and the rest has no known cause. That table furnishes V, J and clone size, whereas the DNA furnished D and trimming. A total of 35,000 or so clones appear in this sample, around 77% of them only once. Around 21% of the sample is taken by the ten largest.

Concerning this clone itself: What this receptor recognizes is not known. The record has no base qualities; no much larger clone is one base away.

Cut back by 3 bases and 3 bases, the V and J ends lie 5 bases apart. CDR1 and CDR2 are read off the germline V gene as SGHAT and FQNNGV. The CDR3 sequence holds 13 residues, the cysteine and phenylalanine included. Only the CDR3 portion is preserved as DNA: 39 bases, with reading frame beginning at the first base. This receptor was obtained from an adult with COVID-19. The sequenced sample consisted of memory CD4+ T cells from PBMCs, cultured in vitro. The sample's cell subset or site, from its label and the paper: memory (non-naive) CD4+ T cells. The V gene is TRBV11-2 and the J gene is TRBJ2-2; no D gene can be assigned with confidence. The CDR3 protein is CASSFTHTGELFF. The sequenced DNA is TGTGCCAGCAGCTTTACTCACACCGGGGAGCTGTTTTTT.